The entry below gives a single T cell receptor (beta chain) sequence along with its context. No antigen is known for it. The data originate from a study of OX40 agonist ivuxolimab in advanced cancers. Study at large: At 65% to 85% male, the cohort had a mean age of around 56 years, ranging from 23 to 79.

The method was immunoSEQ multiplex PCR; TCRdb's version includes in-frame clones alone and lacks a portion of them. The sample records 40,000 to 55,000 clones, around 92% being singletons. Study-wide findings and caveats: Relative to CD4+ cells, CD8+ T cells on average had more expanded clones.

The source is an adult with an advanced solid tumor such as melanoma, head and neck, liver or kidney cancer. Sequenced here: CD4+ or CD8+ T cells sorted from blood, sampled in a trial of the OX40 agonist ivuxolimab.

This CDR3 is CASSQDPGQNQPQHF. DNA for the CDR3: TGTGCCAGCAGCCAGGACCCAGGACAAAATCAGCCCCAGCATTTT. The chain carries TRBV28 and TRBJ1-5; TRBD1 might be the D (5 bases). The germline V gene has CDR1 MDHEN and CDR2 SYDVKM. V shed 6 bases and J shed 4 bases, with 16 bases lying between them. This CDR3 spans 15 amino acids.